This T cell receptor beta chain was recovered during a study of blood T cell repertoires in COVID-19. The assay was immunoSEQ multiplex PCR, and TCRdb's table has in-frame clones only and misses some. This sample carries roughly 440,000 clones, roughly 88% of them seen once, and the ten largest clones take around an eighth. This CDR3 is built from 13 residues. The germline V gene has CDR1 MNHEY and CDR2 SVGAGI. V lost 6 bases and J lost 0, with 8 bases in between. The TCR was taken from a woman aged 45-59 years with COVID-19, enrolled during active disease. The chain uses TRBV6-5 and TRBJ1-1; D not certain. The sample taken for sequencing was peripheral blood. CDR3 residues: CASSYYMNTEAFF. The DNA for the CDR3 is TGTGCCAGCAGCTATTATATGAACACTGAAGCTTTCTTT.